Listed below are T cell receptor beta chains from one sample, sequenced in a study of shared clonotypes between healthy human individuals. Produced via immunoSEQ multiplex PCR; TCRdb's table is partial and in-frame only. The sample lists about 2.1 million clones, over 85% seen once, with about 1.7% in the top ten. Sequencing input: naive CD8+ T cells from PBMCs. The source is a man aged 18 to 30 in good health. Some clones in this sample may be carry-over from other donors' samples. Both conserved end residues are part of each CDR3. D genes are given only for firm matches. Not all rows give a size; the values are once, few, many and, for expanded clones, a class.

D: .
V: TRBV11-1
J: TRBJ1-4
size: .
DNA: TGTGCCAGCAGCTTGACCACGGGAGGTGAAAAACTGTTTTTT
CDR3: CASSLTTGGEKLFF

D: .
V: TRBV9
J: TRBJ2-1
size: .
DNA: TGTGCCAGCAGCCTCACCCCCAATGAGCAGTTCTTC
CDR3: CASSLTPNEQFF

D: TRBD2
V: TRBV27
J: TRBJ2-3
size: .
DNA: TGTGCCAGCAGTTTACCCGGACTAGCGGGCACAGATACGCAGTATTTT
CDR3: CASSLPGLAGTDTQYF

D: TRBD2
V: TRBV7-9
J: TRBJ2-4
size: .
DNA: TGTGCCAGCAGCTTACTCCCGGGGGGAGCCAAAAACATTCAGTACTTC
CDR3: CASSLLPGGAKNIQYF

D: .
V: TRBV2
J: TRBJ2-3
size: .
DNA: TGTGCCAGCACCAGGACGGGGCGAACAGATACGCAGTATTTT
CDR3: CASTRTGRTDTQYF

D: .
V: TRBV9
J: TRBJ2-1
size: .
DNA: TGTGCCAGCAGCGTTTCCGGGTCTGGCAGTGAGCAGTTCTTC
CDR3: CASSVSGSGSEQFF

D: .
V: TRBV4-3
J: TRBJ2-1
size: .
DNA: TGCGCCAGCAGCCCGTCCGGACTCGGGTACAATGAGCAGTTCTTC
CDR3: CASSPSGLGYNEQFF

D: .
V: TRBV5-6
J: TRBJ2-3
size: .
DNA: TGTGCCAGCAGCTCACAGGAGATTACCCCCCCAGATACGCAGTATTTT
CDR3: CASSSQEITPPDTQYF

D: .
V: TRBV2
J: TRBJ2-7
size: .
DNA: TGTGCCAGCAGGGACCCCCTAGGCCACGAGCAGTACTTC
CDR3: CASRDPLGHEQYF

D: .
V: TRBV27
J: TRBJ1-1
size: .
DNA: TGTGCCACCAACTCCAACACTGAAGCTTTCTTT
CDR3: CATNSNTEAFF

D: .
V: TRBV2
J: TRBJ1-3
size: .
DNA: TGTGCCAGCAGTCGGCTCCCGGGACCTGGAAACACCATATATTTT
CDR3: CASSRLPGPGNTIYF

D: .
V: TRBV5-1
J: TRBJ1-1
size: .
DNA: TGCGCCAGCAGCCAGGACAGATCCCCCACTGAAGCTTTCTTT
CDR3: CASSQDRSPTEAFF

D: TRBD1
V: TRBV7-9
J: TRBJ1-4
size: .
DNA: TGTGCCAGCAGCGAGCCGGGGACAGGGGAAACTAATGAAAAACTGTTTTTT
CDR3: CASSEPGTGETNEKLFF

D: .
V: TRBV9
J: TRBJ1-3
size: .
DNA: TGTGCCAGCGGGGGGAATTCTGGAAACACCATATATTTT
CDR3: CASGGNSGNTIYF

D: .
V: TRBV9
J: TRBJ1-5
size: .
DNA: TGTGCCAGCAGCGTAGGACAGAATAGCAATCAGCCCCAGCATTTT
CDR3: CASSVGQNSNQPQHF

D: .
V: TRBV7-9
J: TRBJ1-5
size: .
DNA: TGTGCCAGCAGCTCGGTGGGGAATCAGCCCCAGCATTTT
CDR3: CASSSVGNQPQHF

D: .
V: TRBV29-1
J: TRBJ2-2
size: few
DNA: TGCAGCGTTGTTCGGGGGAACACCGGGGAGCTGTTTTTT
CDR3: CSVVRGNTGELFF

D: TRBD2
V: TRBV29-1
J: TRBJ2-7
size: once
DNA: TGCAGCGTTGAAGGCCTAGCGGGAGTCGAGCAGTACTTC
CDR3: CSVEGLAGVEQYF

D: .
V: TRBV4-3
J: TRBJ1-4
size: .
DNA: TGCGCCAGCAGCCAAGATAAATCAGGTTTCGATGAAAAACTGTTTTTT
CDR3: CASSQDKSGFDEKLFF

D: .
V: TRBV11-2
J: TRBJ2-6
size: once
DNA: TGTGCCAGCAGGAAGGTCCGCGGACCGAGCTCTGGGGCCAACGTCCTGACTTTC
CDR3: CASRKVRGPSSGANVLTF

D: .
V: TRBV11-2
J: TRBJ1-3
size: .
DNA: TGTGCCAGCAGCTTGGGCCCGTCTTGGGGGGCGTCCATATATTTT
CDR3: CASSLGPSWGASIYF

D: .
V: TRBV4-2
J: TRBJ1-1
size: .
DNA: TGTGCCAGCAGAGAAACAGGGACGAACACTGAAGCTTTCTTT
CDR3: CASRETGTNTEAFF

D: .
V: TRBV7-6
J: TRBJ1-1
size: .
DNA: TGTGCCAGCAGCTTAGCCAGGGGAACGAGCACTGAAGCTTTCTTT
CDR3: CASSLARGTSTEAFF

D: TRBD2
V: TRBV28
J: TRBJ2-5
size: .
DNA: TGTGCCAGCAGCCCAGGCGGGGGGGAGACCCAGTACTTC
CDR3: CASSPGGGETQYF

D: .
V: TRBV9
J: TRBJ2-1
size: .
DNA: TGTGCCAGCAGCTCTTGGGACTCCAATGAGCAGTTCTTC
CDR3: CASSSWDSNEQFF

D: .
V: TRBV27
J: TRBJ2-4
size: .
DNA: TGTGCCAGCAGTCTCGAACCAAGAAAGGCCAAAAACATTCAGTACTTC
CDR3: CASSLEPRKAKNIQYF

D: .
V: TRBV21-1
J: TRBJ2-7
size: .
DNA: TGTGCCAGCAGCAAAGGACACAGGGGGCTCTACGAGCAGTACTTC
CDR3: CASSKGHRGLYEQYF

D: .
V: TRBV7-2
J: TRBJ1-1
size: .
DNA: TGTGCCAGCAGCTTAGCGCATTTTGGCAACACTGAAGCTTTCTTT
CDR3: CASSLAHFGNTEAFF

D: .
V: TRBV7-8
J: TRBJ2-2
size: .
DNA: TGTGCCAGCAGCTTGGGGATTTATGAGAAGAACACCGGGGAGCTGTTTTTT
CDR3: CASSLGIYEKNTGELFF

D: .
V: TRBV5-1
J: TRBJ2-1
size: .
DNA: TGCGCCAGCAGCTCGGGACGCTCAGCCTACAATGAGCAGTTCTTC
CDR3: CASSSGRSAYNEQFF

D: .
V: TRBV27
J: TRBJ1-2
size: .
DNA: TGTGCCAGCGCCCCCGGGGCCGTCTATGGCTACACCTTC
CDR3: CASAPGAVYGYTF

D: .
V: TRBV9
J: TRBJ2-1
size: .
DNA: TGTGCCAGCAGCGTAGCTAAGAATGAGCAGTTCTTC
CDR3: CASSVAKNEQFF

D: .
V: TRBV7-9
J: TRBJ2-1
size: .
DNA: TGTGCCAGCGACCCCCGCAATGAGCAGTTCTTC
CDR3: CASDPRNEQFF

D: TRBD2
V: TRBV29-1
J: TRBJ2-3
size: .
DNA: TGCAGCGTTGAAGTCCCGATGGGACTAGCGGGAGTTGAAGATACGCAGTATTTT
CDR3: CSVEVPMGLAGVEDTQYF

D: TRBD1
V: TRBV5-1
J: TRBJ1-1
size: once
DNA: TGCGCCAGCAAGGAGACAGGGAGTAAAGCTTTCTTT
CDR3: CASKETGSKAFF

D: TRBD2
V: TRBV19
J: TRBJ2-5
size: .
DNA: TGTGCCAGTAGTCCAAGAAGGACTAGTGGTTCCCAAGAGACCCAGTACTTC
CDR3: CASSPRRTSGSQETQYF

D: .
V: TRBV9
J: TRBJ2-5
size: .
DNA: TGTGCCAGCAGCTACCCCGAGGGACCGAAGGAGACCCAGTACTTC
CDR3: CASSYPEGPKETQYF

D: .
V: TRBV29-1
J: TRBJ2-1
size: .
DNA: TGCAGCGTTGAAGGTCACAATGAGCAGTTCTTC
CDR3: CSVEGHNEQFF

D: .
V: TRBV10-3
J: TRBJ2-2
size: once
DNA: TGTGCCGTCCAGACGGCCGGTACGAACACCGGGGAGCTGTTTTTT
CDR3: CAVQTAGTNTGELFF

D: TRBD1
V: TRBV7-9
J: TRBJ2-7
size: .
DNA: TGTGCCAGCAGCTTATTGGACAGGGACTACGAGCAGTACTTC
CDR3: CASSLLDRDYEQYF

D: TRBD1
V: TRBV7-9
J: TRBJ1-5
size: .
DNA: TGTGCCAGCAGCCCAAGTCCGGGACAGGGTGACGGGAGCAATCAGCCCCAGCATTTT
CDR3: CASSPSPGQGDGSNQPQHF

D: .
V: TRBV11-2
J: TRBJ2-7
size: .
DNA: TGTGCCAGTAACGGAGGCCCGGTTGATCACGAGCAGTACTTC
CDR3: CASNGGPVDHEQYF

D: .
V: TRBV9
J: TRBJ2-3
size: .
DNA: TGTGCCAGCAGCGTAGCTTGGATAGGGGGCACAGATACGCAGTATTTT
CDR3: CASSVAWIGGTDTQYF

D: .
V: TRBV7-9
J: TRBJ2-7
size: .
DNA: TGTGCCAGCAGCTTTATAACGAGCAGGAGAAGCTCCTACGAGCAGTACTTC
CDR3: CASSFITSRRSSYEQYF

D: .
V: TRBV5-6
J: TRBJ2-1
size: .
DNA: TGTGCCAGCAGCTTGGGGGGCGGATCCTACAATGAGCAGTTCTTC
CDR3: CASSLGGGSYNEQFF

D: TRBD2
V: TRBV11-2
J: TRBJ2-5
size: .
DNA: TGTGCCAGCAGCTTATTTCGGATAGCGGGAGGAGAGACCCAGTACTTC
CDR3: CASSLFRIAGGETQYF

D: .
V: TRBV19
J: TRBJ1-1
size: .
DNA: TGTGCCAGTAGTATCCATTCGACAGCGAACACTGAAGCTTTCTTT
CDR3: CASSIHSTANTEAFF

D: TRBD1
V: TRBV2
J: TRBJ1-1
size: once
DNA: TGTGCCAGCAGCGGGAGACAGGGCTCTACCATGAACACTGAAGCTTTCTTT
CDR3: CASSGRQGSTMNTEAFF

D: .
V: TRBV28
J: TRBJ2-7
size: .
DNA: TGTGCCAGCAGAAAAGGACGGTCTGGATCCTACGAGCAGTACTTC
CDR3: CASRKGRSGSYEQYF

D: .
V: TRBV28
J: TRBJ1-5
size: once
DNA: TGTGCCAGCAGTCTTGGGGCCGGCTATAGCAATCAGCCCCAGCATTTT
CDR3: CASSLGAGYSNQPQHF

D: TRBD2
V: TRBV29-1
J: TRBJ2-7
size: .
DNA: TGCAGCGTTGAAGGGGACTACCCCTACGAGCAGTACTTC
CDR3: CSVEGDYPYEQYF

D: .
V: TRBV9
J: TRBJ2-1
size: .
DNA: TGTGCCAGCAGCGTAGCGCATGAGCAGTTCTTC
CDR3: CASSVAHEQFF

D: .
V: TRBV6-4
J: TRBJ2-3
size: .
DNA: TGTGCCAGCCCATGGGGACAGAGTGCAGCGGGATTCACAGATACGCAGTATTTT
CDR3: CASPWGQSAAGFTDTQYF